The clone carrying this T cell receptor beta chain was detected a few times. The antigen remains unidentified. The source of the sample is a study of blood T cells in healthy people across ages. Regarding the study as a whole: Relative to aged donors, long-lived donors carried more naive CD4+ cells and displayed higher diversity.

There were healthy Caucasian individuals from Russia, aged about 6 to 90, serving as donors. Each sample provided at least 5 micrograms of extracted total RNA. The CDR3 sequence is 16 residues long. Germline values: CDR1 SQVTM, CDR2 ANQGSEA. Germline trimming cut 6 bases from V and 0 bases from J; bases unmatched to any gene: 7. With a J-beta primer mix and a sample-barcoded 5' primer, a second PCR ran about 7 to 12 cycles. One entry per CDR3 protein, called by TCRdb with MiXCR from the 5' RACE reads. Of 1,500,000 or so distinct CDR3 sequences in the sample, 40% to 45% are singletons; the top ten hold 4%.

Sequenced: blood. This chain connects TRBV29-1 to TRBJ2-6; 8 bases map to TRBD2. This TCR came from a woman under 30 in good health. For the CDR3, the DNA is TGCAGCGTCCGGGGGGGCGTTAGCTCTGGGGCCAACGTCCTGACTTTC. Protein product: CSVRGGVSSGANVLTF.